This T cell receptor (beta chain) was profiled in a study of shared clonotypes between healthy human individuals. The CDR3 runs to 14 residues. V was trimmed by 5 bases and J by 3 bases, leaving 14 bases between them. The germline V gene has CDR1 MNHNS and CDR2 SASEGT. The sorted-subset replicate PCRs were given about 210 ng DNA, which is approximately 30,000 T cell genomes. Clones were sequenced by immunoSEQ multiplex PCR, and TCRdb holds only the in-frame ones, with some missing. In the table there are about 2.1 million clones, 93% of which are singletons. Selected positively for CCR7 and CD45RO-negative, naive CD8 cells excluded terminally differentiated effector memory CD45RA+ cells.

Sequenced input: naive CD8+ T cells from PBMCs. V is TRBV6-1 and J is TRBJ2-7; possibly TRBD1 for D (6 bases). The clonotype was recovered from a man aged 18 to 35 in good health. Some clones in this sample may be carry-over from other donors' samples. The CDR3 sequence: CASSRPGQYYEQYF. The CDR3 nucleotides read TGTGCCAGCAGTCGGCCGGGACAATACTACGAGCAGTACTTC.